This is a list of T cell receptor beta chains from one sample in a study of T cell changes during pregnancy in multiple sclerosis. The repertoire was sequenced with immunoSEQ multiplex PCR; TCRdb's copy has only in-frame clones and lacks some. Of roughly 51,000 clones in the sample, 94% were seen once. The material was CD8+ T cells from peripheral blood mononuclear cells, obtained before pregnancy. These receptors were obtained from a female donor with multiple sclerosis, enrolled in a pregnancy study. The CDR3 runs from the conserved cysteine through the conserved F or W. A D gene is named only where the DNA matches it firmly.

TRBD2,TRBJ2-7,TRBV10-2,TGCGCCAGCAGTGTTCCGACCGGGGGGGGCGAGCAGTACTTC,CASSVPTGGGEQYF
TRBD2,TRBJ2-7,TRBV28,TGTGCCACCGAGTTTGGGGCGGGCGGGAGCGACGAGCAGTACTTC,CATEFGAGGSDEQYF
TRBD2,TRBJ2-1,TRBV7-9,TGTGCCAGCAGCGACTCCCTAGCGGGGTACAATGAGCAGTTCTTC,CASSDSLAGYNEQFF
.,TRBJ1-1,TRBV10-3,TGTGCCATCAAAAACCTCGGTATGAACACTGAAGCTTTCTTT,CAIKNLGMNTEAFF
TRBD1,TRBJ2-4,TRBV19,TGTGCCAGTAGTACCAAGACAGGGATAGCCAAAAACATTCAGTACTTC,CASSTKTGIAKNIQYF
.,TRBJ1-2,TRBV19,TGTGCCAGTAGTACAGGACAGTATGGCTACACCTTC,CASSTGQYGYTF
.,TRBJ1-5,TRBV1,TGCACCAGCAGCCAATCCGCCGGGACCGGGACATATAGCAATCAGCCCCAGCATTTT,CTSSQSAGTGTYSNQPQHF
.,TRBJ2-7,TRBV19,TGTGCCAGTAGGGAAACAGGGATATGGAATTACGAGCAGTACTTC,CASRETGIWNYEQYF
.,TRBJ2-7,TRBV5-5,TGTGCCAGCAGTCCGACGGGACATTGGGTGTACGAGCAGTACTTC,CASSPTGHWVYEQYF
TRBD2,TRBJ2-1,TRBV6-1,TGTGCCAGCAGTGACATGTCTAGCGGGATAAGGTACAATGAGCAGTTCTTC,CASSDMSSGIRYNEQFF
.,TRBJ2-7,TRBV15,TGTGCCACCAGCGGCCCCAGGGGTACCTACGAGCAGTACTTC,CATSGPRGTYEQYF
TRBD2,TRBJ2-3,TRBV27,TGTGCCAGCGTACCTCGGACTAGCGCCACAGATACGCAGTATTTT,CASVPRTSATDTQYF
.,TRBJ1-1,TRBV30,TGTGCCTGGAGTGACAGGGAGAACACTGAAGCTTTCTTT,CAWSDRENTEAFF
.,TRBJ2-3,TRBV2,TGTGCCAGCCTGGGGGGAGACGGCGTCACAGATACGCAGTATTTT,CASLGGDGVTDTQYF
.,TRBJ2-1,TRBV11-2,TGTGCCAGCAGCCAAATCTCCGGGGGCAATGAGCAGTTCTTC,CASSQISGGNEQFF
TRBD2,TRBJ2-3,TRBV5-1,TGCGCCAGCAGCGTCGACCCAGCGGGAGGGCCAGATACGCAGTATTTT,CASSVDPAGGPDTQYF
.,TRBJ2-1,TRBV27,TGTGCCAGCAGTTTAAGAGGAGGGGCTGACAATGAGCAGTTCTTC,CASSLRGGADNEQFF
.,TRBJ2-7,TRBV7-9,TGTGCCAGCAGCTTAGAGGGCGGGGACTTCTACGAGCAGTACTTC,CASSLEGGDFYEQYF